Included here is one TCR beta chain sequence, with context. Antigen specificity is unknown. Trimming removed 3 bases at V and 6 bases at J, with 11 bases between. Looked up from germline, CDR1 is MRHNA and CDR2 is SNTAGT. CDR3 length: 14 residues. The data were obtained in a study of identical twins. Template switching added a universal primer site; cDNA carried unique molecular identifiers. MiXCR, run by TCRdb on the 5' RACE reads, gives a single entry per CDR3 protein. This table has roughly 1.6 million distinct CDR3 sequences, around 33% appearing once. Study-level findings and limits: In cord blood, abundant beta clonotypes had fewer insertions; memory showed no trend. Researchers reported excess low generation probability among twin-shared out-of-frame alpha sequences.

Sample: cord blood. The chain combines TRBV6-4 with TRBJ2-2; unclear D gene. This receptor was taken from a newborn girl in good health. The chain's CDR3 is CASSERTHAGELFF. CDR3 DNA: TGTGCCAGCAGTGAGAGAACCCACGCCGGGGAGCTGTTTTTT.